The 2 T cell receptor beta chains listed next were all sequenced from one sample in a study of T cells after posttransplantation cyclophosphamide. Libraries were prepared by immunoSEQ multiplex PCR; TCRdb keeps only in-frame clonotypes and omits some of them. The repertoire yields some 10,000 clones, none seen only once; the top ten contain approximately 15%. Busulfan-fludarabine conditioning, marrow transplant, and cyclophosphamide on days +3 and +4 were administered. The source material was PBMCs, sampled after allogeneic stem cell transplant with posttransplant cyclophosphamide. The receptors were sampled from a female patient aged 40-50 years who received an allogeneic stem cell transplant from a related donor, was CMV-positive, and had no GVHD. The T cells may come from the graft donor.

This clone has at least ten counts. The chain employs TRBV12-5 and TRBJ1-1, with D possibly TRBD1 on 6 matching bases. Trimming stripped 5 bases from V and 1 base from J, with 17 bases between. CDR3 length: 16 amino acids. Germline V gives CDR1 LGHNT, CDR2 FRNRAP. The CDR3 nucleotides are TGTGCTAGTGGTCCCGAGAATTCACAGGGGAACACTGAAGCTTTCTTT. It encodes CASGPENSQGNTEAFF.

This clone was counted many times. In DNA, the CDR3 is TGTGCCAGCAGCGTAGAGGGCGGGAGGGCCGGGGAGCTGTTTTTT. Protein: CASSVEGGRAGELFF. The rearrangement joins TRBV9 to TRBJ2-2; 9 bases map to TRBD2. The trim removed 0 bases at V and 6 bases at J, leaving 3 bases unmatched. This CDR3 contains 15 residues. Germline V gene lookup returns CDR1 SGDLS and CDR2 YYNGEE.